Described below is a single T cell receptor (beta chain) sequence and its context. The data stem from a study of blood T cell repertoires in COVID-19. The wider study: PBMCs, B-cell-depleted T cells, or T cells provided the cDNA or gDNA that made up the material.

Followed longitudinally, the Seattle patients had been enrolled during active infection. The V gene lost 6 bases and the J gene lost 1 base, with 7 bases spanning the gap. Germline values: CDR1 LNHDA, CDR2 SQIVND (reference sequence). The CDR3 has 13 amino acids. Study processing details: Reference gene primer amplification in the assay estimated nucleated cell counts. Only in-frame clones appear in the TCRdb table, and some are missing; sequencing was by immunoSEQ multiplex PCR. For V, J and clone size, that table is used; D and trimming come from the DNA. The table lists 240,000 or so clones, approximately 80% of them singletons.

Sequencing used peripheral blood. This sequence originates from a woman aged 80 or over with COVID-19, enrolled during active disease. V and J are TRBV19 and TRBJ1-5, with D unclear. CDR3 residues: CASSPMSNQPQHF. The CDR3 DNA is TGTGCCAGTAGCCCAATGAGCAATCAGCCCCAGCATTTT.